This T cell receptor beta chain was found in a study of identifying expanded T cells in peripheral blood. The assay was immunoSEQ multiplex PCR, and TCRdb's table has in-frame clones only and misses some. The sample yields 110,000 or so clones, less than 90% seen once. V lost 4 bases, J lost 9 bases, and 13 bases stayed unmatched. This CDR3 has 16 residues. Per germline, CDR1 MNHNS and CDR2 SASEGT. The chain combines TRBV6-1 with TRBJ1-5, with 9 bases aligning to TRBD1. Sequencing was carried out using blood. This TCR was recovered from a person aged 18 to 69 in good health. The CDR3 sequence: CASSGGTGTGPSPQHF. CDR3 DNA sequence: TGTGCCAGCAGTGGGGGAACCGGGACAGGGCCCTCGCCCCAGCATTTT.